This TCR beta chain was retrieved from a study of molecular identifiers for immune sequencing clone quantification. Overall study findings and caveats: Spiked-in Jurkat TCR RNA corresponding to one cell was reported as detectable against over 900,000 naive cells. The study found clones above 20 RNA copies held over 99% of effector molecules and under 1% in naive cells.

TCRdb fed the PCR reads into MiXCR, producing one record per CDR3 protein. The sample lists around 460,000 distinct CDR3 sequences; less than 30% were seen once. V lost 7 bases and J 0 bases, leaving 12 bases between the germline ends. Germline V gene lookup returns CDR1 SGHVS and CDR2 FNYEAQ. The CDR3 sequence is 14 residues long. This clonotype was picked up a small number of times. Its antigen remains unidentified. The sample was naive CD8+ T cells from blood, with Jurkat cell RNA spiked in. Noted subset: FACS-sorted CD8+CD4-CCR7+CD45RA+ naive T cells. J is TRBJ2-5 and V is TRBV7-6; D is unresolved. This clonotype was obtained from a human donor in good health. Some libraries in this study had Jurkat cell RNA spiked in. The CDR3 protein is CASTPGGYQETQYF. CDR3 nucleotide sequence: TGTGCCAGCACCCCCGGTGGGTACCAAGAGACCCAGTACTTC.